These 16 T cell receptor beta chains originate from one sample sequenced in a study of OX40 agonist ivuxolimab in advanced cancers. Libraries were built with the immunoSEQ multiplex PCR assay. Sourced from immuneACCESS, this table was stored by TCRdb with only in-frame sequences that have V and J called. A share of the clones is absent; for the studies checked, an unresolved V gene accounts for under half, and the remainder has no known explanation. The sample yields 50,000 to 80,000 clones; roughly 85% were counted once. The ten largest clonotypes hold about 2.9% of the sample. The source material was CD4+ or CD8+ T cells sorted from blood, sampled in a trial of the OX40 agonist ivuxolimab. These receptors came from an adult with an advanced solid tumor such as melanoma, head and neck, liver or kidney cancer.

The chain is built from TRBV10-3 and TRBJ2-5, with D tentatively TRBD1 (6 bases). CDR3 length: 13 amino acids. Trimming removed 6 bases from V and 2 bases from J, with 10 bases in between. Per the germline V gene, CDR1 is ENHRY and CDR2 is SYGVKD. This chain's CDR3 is CAISLGGQETQYF. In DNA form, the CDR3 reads TGTGCCATCAGCCTAGGGGGTCAAGAGACCCAGTACTTC.

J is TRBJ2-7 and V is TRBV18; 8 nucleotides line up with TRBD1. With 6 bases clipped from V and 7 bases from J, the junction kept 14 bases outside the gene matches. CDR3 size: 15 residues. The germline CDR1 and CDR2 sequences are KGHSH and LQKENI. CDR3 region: CASSPSGQGTGEQYF. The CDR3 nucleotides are TGTGCCAGCTCCCCTTCCGGACAGGGAACGGGAGAGCAGTACTTC. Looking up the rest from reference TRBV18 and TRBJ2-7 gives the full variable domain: NAGVMQNPRHLVRRRGQEARLRCSPMKGHSHVYWYRQLPEEGLKFMVYLQKENIIDESGMPKERFSAEFPKEGPSILRIQQVVRGDSAAYFCASSPSGQGTGEQYFGPGTRLTVT.

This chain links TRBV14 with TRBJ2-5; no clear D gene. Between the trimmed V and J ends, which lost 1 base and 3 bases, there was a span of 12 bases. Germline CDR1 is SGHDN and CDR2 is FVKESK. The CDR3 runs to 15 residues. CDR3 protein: CASSQGIYRKETQYF. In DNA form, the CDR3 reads TGTGCCAGCAGCCAAGGGATTTATAGGAAAGAGACCCAGTACTTC.

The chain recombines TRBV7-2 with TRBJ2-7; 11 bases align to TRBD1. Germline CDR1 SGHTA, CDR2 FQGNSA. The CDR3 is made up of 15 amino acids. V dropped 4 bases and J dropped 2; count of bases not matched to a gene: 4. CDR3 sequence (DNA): TGTGCCAGCAGCTACGGACAGGGGGCCACCTACGAGCAGTACTTC. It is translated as CASSYGQGATYEQYF.

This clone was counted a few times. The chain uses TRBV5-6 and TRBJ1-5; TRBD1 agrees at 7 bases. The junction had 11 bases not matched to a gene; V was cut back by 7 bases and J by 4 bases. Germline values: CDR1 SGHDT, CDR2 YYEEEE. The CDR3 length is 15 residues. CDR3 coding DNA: TGTGCCAGCCAGTTGTCAGGGGGACTGAATCAGCCCCAGCATTTT. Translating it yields CASQLSGGLNQPQHF.

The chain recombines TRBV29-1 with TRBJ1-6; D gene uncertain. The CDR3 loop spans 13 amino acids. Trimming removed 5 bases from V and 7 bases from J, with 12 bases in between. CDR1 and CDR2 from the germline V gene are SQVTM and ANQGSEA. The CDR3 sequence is CSVRREANSPLHF. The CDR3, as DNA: TGCAGCGTTCGAAGGGAAGCCAATTCACCCCTCCACTTT.

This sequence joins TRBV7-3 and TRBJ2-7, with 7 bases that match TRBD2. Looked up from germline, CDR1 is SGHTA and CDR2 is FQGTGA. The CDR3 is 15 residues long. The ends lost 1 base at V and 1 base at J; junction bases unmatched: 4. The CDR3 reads CASSLRGGVSYEQYF. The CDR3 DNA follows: TGTGCCAGCAGCTTAAGGGGGGGAGTTTCCTACGAGCAGTACTTC.

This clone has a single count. The CDR3 is CASSNRDSNSPLHF. In DNA, the CDR3 is TGTGCCAGCAGCAATCGGGACAGTAATTCACCCCTCCACTTT. This chain connects TRBV7-6 to TRBJ1-6; TRBD1 matches at 7 bases. CDR1 is SGHVS, CDR2 FNYEAQ, per germline. This CDR3 has 14 amino acids. Unmatched junction bases numbered 4, after V lost 5 bases and J lost 6 bases.

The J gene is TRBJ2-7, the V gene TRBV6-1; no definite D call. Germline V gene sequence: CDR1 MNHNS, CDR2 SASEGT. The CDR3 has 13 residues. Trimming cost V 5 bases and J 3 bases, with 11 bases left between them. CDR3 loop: CASSRSGDYEQYF. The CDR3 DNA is TGTGCCAGCAGTAGATCGGGCGACTACGAGCAGTACTTC.

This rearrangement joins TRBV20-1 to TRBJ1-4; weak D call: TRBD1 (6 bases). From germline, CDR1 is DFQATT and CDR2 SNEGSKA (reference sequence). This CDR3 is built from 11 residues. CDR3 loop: CRAGVNEKLFF. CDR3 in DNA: TGCAGGGCAGGGGTTAATGAAAAACTGTTTTTT.

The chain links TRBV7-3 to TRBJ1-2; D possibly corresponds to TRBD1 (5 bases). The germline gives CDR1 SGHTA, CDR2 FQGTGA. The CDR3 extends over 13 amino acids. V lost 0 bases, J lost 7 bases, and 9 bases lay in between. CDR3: CASSLTGTSGYTF. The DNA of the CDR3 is TGTGCCAGCAGCTTAACCGGGACCTCTGGCTACACCTTC.

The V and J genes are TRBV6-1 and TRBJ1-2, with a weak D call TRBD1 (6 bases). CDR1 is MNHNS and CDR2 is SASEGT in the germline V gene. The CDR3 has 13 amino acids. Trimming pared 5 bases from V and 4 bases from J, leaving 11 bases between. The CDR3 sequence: CASSRTVGYGYTF. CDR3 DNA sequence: TGTGCCAGCAGTCGGACAGTAGGCTATGGCTACACCTTC.

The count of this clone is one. The CDR3 DNA is TGTGCCAGCAGCGGTTTCCGGGGCCAAGAGACCCAGTACTTC. Translated: CASSGFRGQETQYF. J is TRBJ2-5 and V is TRBV9, with D tentatively TRBD2 (5 bases). Trimming removed 3 bases at V and 1 base at J, with 10 bases between. This CDR3 is built from 14 residues. CDR1 SGDLS and CDR2 YYNGEE come from the germline V gene.

CDR3 DNA: TGCGCCAGCAGCTCGTTCGGGCGGGAGGTCGGGAATACGCAGTATTTT. Its translation: CASSSFGREVGNTQYF. V is TRBV4-1 and J is TRBJ2-3, with TRBD2 matching over 8 bases. The CDR3 contains 16 residues. V dropped 5 bases and J dropped 7; count of bases not matched to a gene: 14. CDR1 is MGHRA, CDR2 YSYEKL, per germline.

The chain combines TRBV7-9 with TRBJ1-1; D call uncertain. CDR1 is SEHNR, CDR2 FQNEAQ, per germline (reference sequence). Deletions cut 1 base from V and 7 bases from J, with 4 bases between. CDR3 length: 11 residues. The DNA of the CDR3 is TGTGCCAGCAGCTTAGGGGGTGAAGCTTTCTTT. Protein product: CASSLGGEAFF.

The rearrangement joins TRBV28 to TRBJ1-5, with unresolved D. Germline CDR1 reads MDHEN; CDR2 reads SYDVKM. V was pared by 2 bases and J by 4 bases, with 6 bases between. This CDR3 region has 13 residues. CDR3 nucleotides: TGTGCCAGCAGTTTAGCGATGAATCAGCCCCAGCATTTT. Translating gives CASSLAMNQPQHF.